Listed below are T cell receptor beta chains from one sample, sequenced in a study of blood T cell repertoires in COVID-19. Only in-frame clones appear in the TCRdb table, and some are missing; sequencing was by immunoSEQ multiplex PCR. The data contain about 160,000 clones, approximately 88% of them seen just once; the ten biggest clones take up 6.5% to 8%. The specimen was PBMCs or T cells enriched from blood (not recorded which). Source of these receptors: a woman between 50 and 59 years old who had recovered from COVID-19. Both conserved end residues are part of each CDR3. The D gene is left open where the match is weak. Size tells how often a clone was seen (once, few, many) or the class of an expanded clone, and some rows leave it out.

TRBJ2-1 | TRBD2 | TRBV28 | - | 14 | TGTGCCAGCACAAGCGGGGGGGCAGTAAATGAGCAGTTCTTC | CASTSGGAVNEQFF
TRBJ2-7 | - | TRBV2 | - | 13 | TGTGCCAGCAGAGCGGACGGCACCTACGAGCAGTACTTC | CASRADGTYEQYF
TRBJ1-1 | TRBD1 | TRBV6-5 | - | 14 | TGTGCCAGCAGTTACGACCGACAGGGCCGGGAAGCTTTCTTT | CASSYDRQGREAFF
TRBJ2-1 | TRBD2 | TRBV6-2/TRBV6-3 | once | 15 | TGTGCCAGCAGTTTCACTAGCGGAGCTTACAATGAGCAGTTCTTC | CASSFTSGAYNEQFF
TRBJ2-6 | - | TRBV7-9 | - | 19 | TGTGCCAGCAGCTTGGGCGGCGGGTCCGTTCTCTCTGGGGCCAACGTCCTGACTTTC | CASSLGGGSVLSGANVLTF
TRBJ2-3 | TRBD2 | TRBV5-4 | - | 19 | TGTGCCAGCAGCACCCGGAGGCTAGCGGGGGCCATGCGGACAGATACGCAGTATTTT | CASSTRRLAGAMRTDTQYF
TRBJ1-1 | TRBD1 | TRBV29-1 | - | 12 | TGCAGCGTGACAGGGCCGACCACTGAAGCTTTCTTT | CSVTGPTTEAFF
TRBJ2-5 | TRBD2 | TRBV9 | - | 14 | TGTGCCAGCAGCGTTGGGCGGGGGGGCCGGACCCAGTACTTC | CASSVGRGGRTQYF
TRBJ1-2 | - | TRBV6-5 | - | 12 | TGTGCCAGCAGTTACTCGCAGGGTGGCTACACCTTC | CASSYSQGGYTF
TRBJ1-4 | TRBD1 | TRBV6-4 | - | 13 | TGTGCCAGCAGTGAACTACAGGGGGAAAAACTGTTTTTT | CASSELQGEKLFF
TRBJ2-7 | TRBD2 | TRBV11-3 | - | 16 | TGTGCCAGCAGCACAAAGGGGAGGGAGACGGGCTACGAGCAGTACTTC | CASSTKGRETGYEQYF
TRBJ1-5 | - | TRBV6-1 | - | 16 | TGTGCCAGCAGTGAAGGAAGATCTGGGCTCGGCCAGCCCCAGCATTTT | CASSEGRSGLGQPQHF
TRBJ2-5 | TRBD1 | TRBV7-8 | - | 16 | TGTGCCAGCAGCTTAGCGCGGACAGGGGGAGGAGAGACCCAGTACTTC | CASSLARTGGGETQYF
TRBJ2-5 | TRBD1 | TRBV10-3 | - | 13 | TGTGCCACAGGGACAGGGCCCCAAGAGACCCAGTACTTC | CATGTGPQETQYF
TRBJ2-7 | TRBD1 | TRBV19 | - | 14 | TGTGCCAGTAGTAGTGGACAGGGTTTCTACGAGCAGTACTTC | CASSSGQGFYEQYF